The next 8 T cell receptor beta chains were all read from a single sample in a study of T cells after yellow fever vaccination (dated by TCRdb to between 2019 and 2020). The treatment or condition tag for this specimen amounts to: live attenuated yellow fever vaccine strain. To prepare the library, 5' RACE was applied. Instrument on record: Illumina NovaSeq 6000. The raw public reads went through TCRdb reprocessing: fastp at Q25, MiXCR clone calling, in-frame beta chains kept. Rows with one shared CDR3 protein collapse into an entry with the most common genes and DNA. For this sample the table gives 230,000 or so distinct CDR3 sequences, of which 3.6% were detected only once. Together, the top ten hold 19% of the sample. The sequenced sample was PBMCs, obtained 15 days after the yellow fever booster vaccination. These receptors all come from a man in his late teens or twenties who received the YFV17D yellow fever vaccine.

This clonotype was counted at least ten times. This chain connects TRBV6-5 to TRBJ1-1; TRBD1 matches 8 bases. CDR1 MNHEY and CDR2 SVGAGI come from the germline V gene. The CDR3 is made up of 15 amino acids. V shed 5 bases, J shed 3 bases, and the junction held 8 bases outside the gene matches. The CDR3 spells CASSHYRGWDTEAFF. The CDR3 DNA reads as TGTGCCAGCAGTCACTACAGGGGGTGGGACACTGAAGCTTTCTTT.

The chain links TRBV19 to TRBJ2-3; D not resolved. The CDR3 totals 15 residues. The V end lost 5 bases, the J end lost 0 bases, and 12 bases lay between the germline ends. Germline values: CDR1 LNHDA, CDR2 SQIVND (reference sequence). CDR3 nucleotide sequence: TGTGCCAGTAGTCCCGCCGGCGGAAGCACAGATACGCAGTATTTT. Translating gives CASSPAGGSTDTQYF. Combining the CDR3 with reference TRBV19 and TRBJ2-3 gives the whole variable domain DGGITQSPKYLFRKEGQNVTLSCEQNLNHDAMYWYRQDPGQGLRLIYYSQIVNDFQKGDIAEGYSVSREKKESFPLTVTSAQKNPTAFYLCASSPAGGSTDTQYFGPGTRLTVL.

In this sample, this clonotype turned up many times. Written as DNA, the CDR3 is TGTGCCAGCAGATCCCAGGGACCGTACAATGAGCAGTTCTTC. It codes for CASRSQGPYNEQFF. The chain links TRBV7-2 to TRBJ2-1; D is tentatively TRBD1 or TRBD2 (5 bases each). Germline V lookup: CDR1 SGHTA, CDR2 FQGNSA. V was cut by 6 bases and J by 4 bases, with 13 bases left in between. The CDR3 covers 14 residues.

At least ten counts were recorded for this clonotype. V is TRBV19 and J is TRBJ2-1; 8 bases are shared with TRBD1. Trimming removed 6 bases from V and 2 bases from J; junction bases left unmatched: 9. The CDR3 consists of 16 residues. Germline lookup yields CDR1 LNHDA and CDR2 SQIVND (reference sequence). In DNA, the CDR3 is TGTGCCAGTAGCCGTAGACAGGGGACGACCTACAATGAGCAGTTCTTC. Protein sequence: CASSRRQGTTYNEQFF.

This clonotype was detected ten times or more. CDR3 region: CASSLTPLGTGELFF. The CDR3 nucleotides read TGTGCCAGCAGCCTTACCCCCTTGGGCACCGGGGAGCTGTTTTTT. V gene TRBV7-9 combines with J gene TRBJ2-2; D is ambiguous. CDR3 length: 15 residues. The germline V gene encodes CDR1 SEHNR and CDR2 FQNEAQ (reference sequence). Between the trimmed V and J ends, which lost 5 bases and 4 bases, there was a span of 14 bases.

This clonotype was seen ten or more times. The chain has TRBV6-2 or TRBV6-3 and TRBJ1-1; 7 bases are shared with TRBD1. Germline V gives CDR1 MNHEY, CDR2 SVGEGT. CDR3 size: 13 residues. V shed 6 bases, J shed 5 bases, and the junction held 6 bases outside the gene matches. CDR3 amino acids: CASRTSGGTEAFF. In DNA, the CDR3 is TGTGCCAGCAGAACCTCAGGGGGAACTGAAGCTTTCTTT.

This clonotype has ten or more counts. V is TRBV7-2 and J is TRBJ2-7; the D gene could be TRBD1 or TRBD2 (5 bases each). CDR1 and CDR2 from the germline V gene are SGHTA and FQGNSA. This CDR3 region has 18 residues. V lost 2 bases to trimming and J lost 7 bases, with 27 bases between them. The CDR3 DNA is TGTGCCAGCAGCTTATTAAGCTTTCGGGGCCTCCTCTATGAGGAGCAGTACTTC. It specifies CASSLLSFRGLLYEEQYF.

The chain employs TRBV6-2 or TRBV6-3 and TRBJ2-1, with TRBD2 matching 11 bases. Germline V lookup: CDR1 MNHEY, CDR2 SVGEGT. This CDR3 comprises 16 residues. V shed 6 bases, J shed 6 bases, and the junction held 10 bases outside the gene matches. The CDR3 DNA reads TGTGCCAGCAGAGATAGCGGGGGGGCGAGGGGCAATGAGCAGTTCTTC. The encoded protein is CASRDSGGARGNEQFF.